One sample yielded the 23 T cell receptor beta chains listed below, sequenced in a study of blood T cell repertoires in COVID-19. Clones were sequenced by immunoSEQ multiplex PCR, and TCRdb holds only the in-frame ones, with some missing. The data hold roughly 460,000 clones, with around 90% observed a single time. The sample was peripheral blood. These receptor sequences come from a young man with COVID-19, enrolled during active disease.

The V gene is TRBV7-9, the J gene TRBJ1-2; no firm D call. Germline V gene lookup returns CDR1 SEHNR and CDR2 FQNEAQ (reference sequence). The length of the CDR3 is 10 residues. V lost 5 bases and J lost 8, with 6 bases in between. In nucleotides, the CDR3 is TGTGCCAGCAGCCCCCAGGGCTACACCTTC. As protein: CASSPQGYTF.

The rearrangement joins TRBV20-1 to TRBJ2-1; 7 bases map to TRBD2. J gave up 3 bases and V 3 bases, and 2 bases lay outside the gene matches. CDR3 length equals 13 residues. Per germline, CDR1 DFQATT and CDR2 SNEGSKA (reference sequence). CDR3 nucleotides: TGCAGTGCTAGTGGGGGGGGCTACAATGAGCAGTTCTTC. This sequence encodes CSASGGGYNEQFF.

This clone was picked up one time. The chain couples TRBV11-2 to TRBJ1-3, with a tentative D call TRBD1 (5 bases). Germline loops: CDR1 SGHAT, CDR2 FQNNGV. Trimming pared 2 bases from V and 3 bases from J, leaving 14 bases between. The CDR3 totals 16 residues. The CDR3 nucleotides read TGTGCCAGCAGCTTAAGTAGGACACTTCGTGGAAACACCATATATTTT. Protein sequence: CASSLSRTLRGNTIYF.

The gene calls are TRBV30 and TRBJ2-1, with no clear D. Trimming took 0 bases from V and 5 from J, leaving 11 bases between them. Per germline, CDR1 GTSNPN and CDR2 SVGIG (reference sequence). CDR3 length: 14 amino acids. The CDR3 here is CAWSVSNANNEQFF. CDR3 in DNA: TGTGCCTGGAGTGTGTCAAACGCTAACAATGAGCAGTTCTTC.

The V gene is TRBV27, the J gene TRBJ2-1, with 10 bases that match TRBD2. This CDR3 is 17 amino acids long. Trimming removed 2 bases from V and 1 base from J; junction bases left unmatched: 5. Germline CDR1 and CDR2: MNHEY and SMNVEV (reference sequence). The CDR3 sequence: CASSLLLAGRSYNEQFF. The CDR3 DNA is TGTGCCAGCAGTTTACTACTAGCGGGAAGGTCCTACAATGAGCAGTTCTTC.

The chain couples TRBV2 to TRBJ1-5, with TRBD1 matching over 7 bases. The CDR3 contains 14 residues. The V segment lost 4 bases and the J segment 5 bases; nucleotides outside the gene matches: 5. CDR1 SNHLY and CDR2 FYNNEI come from the germline V gene. CDR3 residues: CASSVQGLHQPQHF. The CDR3 nucleotides are TGTGCCAGCAGTGTACAGGGGCTCCATCAGCCCCAGCATTTT.

This rearrangement joins TRBV19 to TRBJ1-6; 8 bases agree with TRBD1. There are 14 residues in the CDR3. CDR1 LNHDA and CDR2 SQIVND come from the germline V gene (reference sequence). J lost 9 bases, V lost 3 bases, and 4 bases had no gene match. This CDR3 is CASSITGGVSPLHF. Here the CDR3 DNA reads TGTGCCAGTAGTATCACAGGGGGAGTTTCACCCCTCCACTTT.

The chain couples TRBV13 to TRBJ2-1, with 12 bases identical to TRBD2. Looked up from germline, CDR1 is PRHDT and CDR2 is FYEKMQ (reference sequence). V shed 2 bases, J shed 8 bases, and the junction held 1 base outside the gene matches. The CDR3 length is 14 residues. The CDR3 loop is CASSLTSGGYEQFF. CDR3 coding DNA: TGTGCCAGCAGCTTAACTAGCGGGGGGTATGAGCAGTTCTTC.

The chain combines TRBV12-3 or TRBV12-4 with TRBJ1-6; D is unclear. The ends were cut back, 3 bases at V and 9 bases at J, with 9 bases in the middle. The CDR3 length is 13 residues. CDR3: CASSFSPGSPLHF. The CDR3 nucleotides read TGTGCCAGCAGTTTCAGCCCAGGTTCACCCCTCCACTTT.

The chain links TRBV21-1 to TRBJ1-2; TRBD1 reflects the table's D call only, with no check against the DNA. TRBV21-1 counts as a pseudogene. This CDR3 has 14 residues. The CDR3 is CASSMGTGGYGYTF. CDR3 nucleotide sequence: TGTGCCAGCAGCATGGGGACAGGTGGCTATGGCTACACCTTC.

V usage is TRBV7-6 and J usage is TRBJ2-7, with D possibly TRBD2 on 5 matching bases. The germline V and J ends were trimmed by 5 bases and 5 bases, with 10 bases remaining between them. Looked up from germline, CDR1 is SGHVS and CDR2 is FNYEAQ. The CDR3 has 12 residues. CDR3 sequence reads: CASSPGLHEQYF. The CDR3 bases are TGTGCCAGCAGCCCAGGACTTCACGAGCAGTACTTC.

The CDR3 DNA reads as TGTGCCAGCAGCCAAGAGCGTTGGGGACTAGCGGTAGTGTACTTC. Translated: CASSQERWGLAVVYF. The chain joins TRBV3-1 (or the pseudogene TRBV3-2) to TRBJ2-7; 11 bases are shared with TRBD2. This CDR3 comprises 15 residues. Germline CDR1 reads LGHDT; CDR2 reads YNNKEL (reference sequence). With V trimmed by 0 bases and J by 12 bases, 10 bases remained unmatched.

The chain links TRBV6-5 to TRBJ2-7; a weak D match, TRBD2 (5 bases). From germline, CDR1 is MNHEY and CDR2 SVGAGI. Trimming shortened V by 0 bases and J by 2 bases, and 11 bases separated the two germline ends. The CDR3 has 15 residues. The CDR3 DNA is TGTGCCAGCAGTTACTCTGCTAGCAGAACCTACGAGCAGTACTTC. It codes for CASSYSASRTYEQYF.

The J gene is TRBJ2-1, the V gene TRBV6-5, with 9 nucleotides matching TRBD2. There are 16 residues in the CDR3. Germline lookup yields CDR1 MNHEY and CDR2 SVGAGI. V shed 4 bases, J shed 7 bases, and the junction held 11 bases outside the gene matches. The CDR3 sequence is CASSSAVAGGLNEQFF. The CDR3 DNA reads TGTGCCAGCAGTTCCGCCGTCGCGGGAGGGCTAAATGAGCAGTTCTTC.

The genes are TRBV11-2 and TRBJ1-1; 10 positions match TRBD1. V shed 8 bases and J 3 bases; nucleotides not matched to a gene: 15. The V gene's germline CDR1 is SGHAT and CDR2 FQNNGV. This CDR3 region has 17 residues. The DNA for the CDR3 is TGTGCCAGCTCGGGGGGTGGGACAGGGGTTGTTGACACTGAAGCTTTCTTT. Translating it yields CASSGGGTGVVDTEAFF.

This chain joins TRBV7-2 and TRBJ2-5; TRBD1 agrees at 8 bases. The CDR3 length is 13 residues. V was pared by 5 bases and J by 6 bases, with 5 bases of the junction left unmatched. Germline V gives CDR1 SGHTA, CDR2 FQGNSA. The CDR3 sequence is CASSVGQGKTQYF. In nucleotides, the CDR3 is TGTGCCAGCAGCGTTGGACAGGGAAAGACCCAGTACTTC.

The chain has TRBV30 and TRBJ1-1; a weak D match, TRBD1 (5 bases). The CDR3 contains 15 residues. Trimming cost V 3 bases and J 7 bases, with 21 bases left between them. Germline CDR1 reads GTSNPN; CDR2 reads SVGIG (reference sequence). The CDR3 bases are TGTGCCTGGAGCGCCCCAGACAGTCGACCTTTTGAAGCTTTCTTT. Translation: CAWSAPDSRPFEAFF.

V usage is TRBV5-1 and J usage is TRBJ2-2; D unclear. Trimming pared 6 bases from V and 6 bases from J, leaving 21 bases between. Looked up from germline, CDR1 is SGHRS and CDR2 is YFSETQ. CDR3 length: 16 amino acids. The CDR3 is CASTNPEQYRAGELFF. In DNA form, the CDR3 reads TGCGCCAGCACCAACCCAGAGCAATATCGGGCCGGGGAGCTGTTTTTT.

This chain uses TRBV19 with TRBJ2-1, with 15 nucleotides matching TRBD2. Germline CDR1 and CDR2: LNHDA and SQIVND (reference sequence). The junction had 8 bases not matched to a gene; V was cut back by 4 bases and J by 4 bases. The CDR3 runs to 18 residues. In DNA, the CDR3 is TGTGCCAGTAGTAAGGGACTAGCGGGAGGTAAGAGATACAATGAGCAGTTCTTC. Translating it yields CASSKGLAGGKRYNEQFF.

Worth noting for this clone: The same CDR3 can be traced to other DNA sequences in this sample. The V call is TRBV10-2, the J call TRBJ1-4, with D possibly TRBD1 on 5 matching bases. V was cut by 8 bases and J by 7 bases, with 8 bases left in between. The CDR3 is made up of 11 amino acids. Germline V CDR1 and CDR2: WSHSY, SAAADI. The chain's CDR3 is CASRQGEKLFF. As DNA, the CDR3 is TGCGCCAGCCGGCAGGGTGAAAAACTGTTTTTT.

The J gene is TRBJ2-1, the V gene TRBV6-6; D is undetermined. CDR3 size: 12 residues. V was clipped by 6 bases and J by 5 bases, with 8 bases between them. Germline values: CDR1 MNHNY, CDR2 SVGAGI (reference sequence). The CDR3 DNA sequence: TGTGCCAGCAGCCCTATCAACAATGAGCAGTTCTTC. This encodes CASSPINNEQFF.

This chain links TRBV6-1 with TRBJ2-7, with 7 bases aligning to TRBD2. The J segment lost 6 bases and the V segment lost 3 bases, leaving 2 bases of the junction unmatched. CDR1 and CDR2 (germline): MNHNS, SASEGT. The CDR3 extends over 12 amino acids. The CDR3 DNA reads TGTGCCAGCAGTGAGTCGGGGGGCGAGCAGTACTTC. The encoded protein is CASSESGGEQYF.

The chain is built from TRBV27 and TRBJ2-1; possible D gene TRBD1, 5 bases. Trimming took off 7 bases at V and 4 bases at J, with 8 bases between the two ends. The CDR3 spans 12 residues. In germline, CDR1 is MNHEY, CDR2 SMNVEV (reference sequence). The CDR3 spells CASTDSYNEQFF. DNA of the CDR3: TGTGCCAGCACTGACAGTTACAATGAGCAGTTCTTC.